This T cell receptor beta chain was recorded in a study of blood T cell repertoires in COVID-19. The CDR3 spans 16 residues. CDR1 and CDR2 (germline): LNHNV, YYDKDF (reference sequence). V lost 8 bases and J lost 0, with 14 bases in between. TCRdb's copy holds only in-frame clones and misses some; the assay was immunoSEQ multiplex PCR. Seen here are approximately 270,000 clones, under 85% observed once, and the top ten hold about 0.9%. The origin of this receptor is a human donor with COVID-19, enrolled during active disease. The donor label of this sample is uncertain. Sequenced: peripheral blood. The V and J genes are TRBV15 and TRBJ2-6; D gene uncertain. CDR3 coding DNA: TGTGCCACCTGCCAGGCCGTCTCCTCTGGGGCCAACGTCCTGACTTTC. Translation gives CATCQAVSSGANVLTF.